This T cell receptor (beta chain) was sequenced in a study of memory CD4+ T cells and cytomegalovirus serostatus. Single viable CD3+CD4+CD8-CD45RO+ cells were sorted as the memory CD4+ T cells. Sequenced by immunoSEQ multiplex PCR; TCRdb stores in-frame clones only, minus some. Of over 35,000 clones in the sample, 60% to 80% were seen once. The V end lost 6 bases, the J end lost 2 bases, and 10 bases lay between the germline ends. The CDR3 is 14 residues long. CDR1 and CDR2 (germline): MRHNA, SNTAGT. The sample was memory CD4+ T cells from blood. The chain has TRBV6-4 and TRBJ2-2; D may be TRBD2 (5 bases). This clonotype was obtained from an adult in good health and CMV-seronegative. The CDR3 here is CASSGGGNTGELFF. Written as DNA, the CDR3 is TGTGCCAGCAGCGGAGGCGGAAACACCGGGGAGCTGTTTTTT.